This TCR beta chain is drawn from a study of Graves' ophthalmopathy and Graves' hyperthyroidism. Germline lookup yields CDR1 MNHNS and CDR2 SASEGT. V lost 6 bases and J lost 7; bases outside the gene matches: 12. The CDR3 has 16 amino acids. This clonotype was observed once. RNA transcripts provided the template for amplifying TCR beta CDR3 regions. The workflow started with a first-round RT-PCR run with HTBI primers and then moved on to a second-round multiplex PCR. MiXCR, applied by TCRdb to the multiplex PCR reads, yields one record per CDR3 protein. The sample contains nearly 400,000 distinct CDR3 sequences, about a sixth of which appear only once. Pregnant or lactating patients and those with other autoimmune diseases or uncontrolled infections were excluded.

The chain uses TRBV6-1 and TRBJ1-6, with TRBD1 matching over 7 bases. Specimen: peripheral blood. The sequence was collected from a woman between 18 and 29 years old with Graves' ophthalmopathy. In DNA form, the CDR3 reads TGTGCCAGCAGGTTCCGCCGACAGGGCGGAAATTCACCCCTCCACTTT. Its protein is CASRFRRQGGNSPLHF.